Given below is one TCR beta chain in context. This sample is drawn from a study of blood T cell repertoires in COVID-19. Generated by immunoSEQ multiplex PCR, the TCRdb table keeps only in-frame clones and is missing some. In the table there are 100,000 to 150,000 clones, more than 65% of which are singletons. With 5 bases clipped from V and 0 bases from J, the junction kept 4 bases outside the gene matches. The CDR3 length is 15 residues. Germline V lookup: CDR1 SGHAT, CDR2 FQNNGV. Sequenced: peripheral blood. This TCR was recovered from a human donor in a cohort sampled during active COVID-19. This chain joins TRBV11-2 and TRBJ2-4, with 7 bases identical to TRBD1. This CDR3 reads CASSVGTVAKNIQYF. DNA of the CDR3: TGTGCCAGCAGCGTCGGGACAGTAGCCAAAAACATTCAGTACTTC. Filled out from reference TRBV11-2 and TRBJ2-4, the complete variable domain reads EAGVAQSPRYKIIEKRQSVAFWCNPISGHATLYWYQQILGQGPKLLIQFQNNGVVDDSQLPKDRFSAERLKGVDSTLKIQPAKLEDSAVYLCASSVGTVAKNIQYFGAGTRLSVL.